The sequence of this T cell receptor beta chain was determined in a study of blood T cell repertoires in COVID-19. V shed 6 bases, J shed 2 bases, and the junction held 3 bases outside the gene matches. This CDR3 has 13 residues. The germline CDR1 and CDR2 sequences are MDHEN and SYDVKM. Here immunoSEQ multiplex PCR was the method, and the copy in TCRdb shows in-frame clones only, minus some. The sample lists 150,000 or so clones; roughly 90% were seen once. The chain uses TRBV28 and TRBJ2-5, with 7 bases matching TRBD1. This sequence was found in a man over 45 with acute or convalescent COVID-19. The sequenced sample consisted of peripheral blood. This CDR3 reads CASSSGQQETQYF. The CDR3, as DNA: TGTGCCAGCAGCTCGGGACAGCAAGAGACCCAGTACTTC. Using reference TRBV28 and TRBJ2-5 for the parts outside the CDR3, the full variable domain is DVKVTQSSRYLVKRTGEKVFLECVQDMDHENMFWYRQDPGLGLRLIYFSYDVKMKEKGDIPEGYSVSREKKERFSLILESASTNQTSMYLCASSSGQQETQYFGPGTRLLVL.